The 23 T cell receptor beta chains below come from one sample, sequenced in a study of OX40 agonist ivuxolimab in advanced cancers. The data were produced by immunoSEQ multiplex PCR, yet TCRdb's version contains in-frame clones alone and is incomplete. This table has under 80,000 clones, roughly 88% appearing once. This material consisted of CD4+ or CD8+ T cells sorted from blood, taken in a trial of the OX40 agonist ivuxolimab. These receptor sequences come from an adult with an advanced solid tumor such as melanoma, head and neck, liver or kidney cancer.

V usage is TRBV19 and J usage is TRBJ1-3; 8 bases align to TRBD1. Germline loops: CDR1 LNHDA, CDR2 SQIVND (reference sequence). V was pared by 6 bases and J by 4 bases, with 5 bases of the junction left unmatched. The CDR3 length is 14 residues. CDR3 DNA: TGTGCCAGTAGGACGACAGGGGACGGAAACACCATATATTTT. Amino acid sequence: CASRTTGDGNTIYF.

The CDR3 DNA is TGTGCCATCAGTGAGCCTAACCTGAACACTGAAGCTTTCTTT. This sequence encodes CAISEPNLNTEAFF. The chain employs TRBV10-3 and TRBJ1-1; no clear D gene. The germline V gene encodes CDR1 ENHRY and CDR2 SYGVKD. This CDR3 contains 14 residues. The V end was cut by 2 bases, the J end by 0 bases, with 7 bases between.

The gene calls are TRBV5-6 and TRBJ2-7; 13 bases align to TRBD2. The germline CDR1 and CDR2 sequences are SGHDT and YYEEEE. Losses at the gene ends were 4 bases for V and 7 bases for J; bases not matched to a gene: 8. CDR3 size: 15 residues. The chain's CDR3 is CASSPGLAGDREQYF. CDR3 DNA: TGTGCCAGCAGCCCCGGACTAGCGGGAGATCGGGAGCAGTACTTC.

This chain links TRBV13 with TRBJ1-4, with TRBD1 identical over 7 bases. The CDR3 totals 14 residues. The germline V gene has CDR1 PRHDT and CDR2 FYEKMQ (reference sequence). With 0 bases clipped from V and 5 bases from J, the junction kept 0 bases outside the gene matches. The CDR3 is CASSLGQGNEKLFF. The CDR3 region has the DNA TGTGCCAGCAGCTTAGGACAGGGGAATGAAAAACTGTTTTTT.

The chain couples TRBV18 to TRBJ2-1, with 12 bases lining up with TRBD2. Germline V lookup: CDR1 KGHSH, CDR2 LQKENI. The CDR3 spans 17 residues. The V segment lost 3 bases and the J segment 0 bases; nucleotides outside the gene matches: 3. CDR3 bases: TGTGCCAGCTCACCGGTGACTAGCGGGAGCTCCTACAATGAGCAGTTCTTC. Protein: CASSPVTSGSSYNEQFF.

This clone was detected only a few times. The chain combines TRBV10-2 with TRBJ1-2, with D unclear. V shed 4 bases and J shed 5 bases, with 11 bases lying between them. From germline, CDR1 is WSHSY and CDR2 SAAADI. The CDR3 spans 13 residues. CDR3: CASSVSSNYGYTF. CDR3 DNA sequence: TGCGCCAGCAGTGTGTCCAGTAATTATGGCTACACCTTC.

J is TRBJ2-5 and V is TRBV5-1; possibly TRBD1 for D (7 bases). The CDR3 covers 16 residues. Trimming removed 4 bases at V and 0 bases at J, with 16 bases between. Germline CDR1 and CDR2: SGHRS and YFSETQ. The CDR3: CASSGGTEGYQETQYF. The CDR3 nucleotides read TGCGCCAGCAGCGGGGGGACAGAGGGGTACCAAGAGACCCAGTACTTC.

The V gene is TRBV28, the J gene TRBJ1-4, with 7 bases identical to TRBD1. The germline gives CDR1 MDHEN, CDR2 SYDVKM. The V and J ends lost 3 bases and 5 bases, in that order; junction bases with no gene match: 6. The CDR3 totals 15 residues. DNA for the CDR3: TGTGCCAGCAGTTTTCAGGGACAGCTAAATGAAAAACTGTTTTTT. Its translation is CASSFQGQLNEKLFF.

The DNA of the CDR3 is TGTGCCAGCTCACAGCAGCAGAACACTGAAGCTTTCTTT. Translating gives CASSQQQNTEAFF. This chain links TRBV18 with TRBJ1-1; D is unresolved. V was cut by 4 bases and J by 1 base, with 7 bases left in between. Looked up from germline, CDR1 is KGHSH and CDR2 is LQKENI. The CDR3 contains 13 residues.

The chain combines TRBV25-1 with TRBJ2-3, with 7 bases matching TRBD2. V was clipped by 5 bases and J by 1 base; unmatched bases: 6. The V gene's germline CDR1 is MGHDK and CDR2 SYGVNS. This CDR3 spans 15 amino acids. Written as DNA, the CDR3 is TGTGCCAGCAGTCGGGCTAGCGGAGGCACAGATACGCAGTATTTT. Its protein is CASSRASGGTDTQYF.

This CDR3 reads CASSLGIFDEQFF. The CDR3 region has the DNA TGTGCCAGCAGTCTAGGGATCTTCGATGAGCAGTTCTTC. V usage is TRBV6-6 and J usage is TRBJ2-1; no firm D call. Germline CDR1 reads MNHNY; CDR2 reads SVGAGI (reference sequence). Trimming pared 5 bases from V and 8 bases from J, leaving 13 bases between. The CDR3 is 13 amino acids.

V is TRBV5-1 and J is TRBJ2-7, with a possible D match to TRBD2 (6 bases). V lost 6 bases and J 1 base, leaving 14 bases between the germline ends. The CDR3 runs to 14 residues. Germline V gene sequence: CDR1 SGHRS, CDR2 YFSETQ. The CDR3 bases are TGCGCCAGCAAGGGACTTACCACTTCCTACGAGCAGTACTTC. This gives the protein CASKGLTTSYEQYF.

The chain combines TRBV15 with TRBJ1-5, with D hard to call. Germline assignment: CDR1 LNHNV and CDR2 YYDKDF (reference sequence). CDR3 length: 14 residues. Deletions cut 2 bases from V and 6 bases from J, with 11 bases between. The CDR3 reads CATSRTRAAQPQHF. The CDR3 nucleotides read TGTGCCACCAGCAGAACAAGGGCAGCTCAGCCCCAGCATTTT. Looking up the rest from reference TRBV15 and TRBJ1-5 gives the full variable domain: DAMVIQNPRYQVTQFGKPVTLSCSQTLNHNVMYWYQQKSSQAPKLLFHYYDKDFNNEADTPDNFQSRRPNTSFCFLDIRSPGLGDTAMYLCATSRTRAAQPQHFGDGTRLSIL.

Only one count was recorded for this clone. The chain combines TRBV27 with TRBJ2-2, with D unclear. Trimming removed 3 bases at V and 5 bases at J, with 10 bases between. Germline CDR1 is MNHEY and CDR2 is SMNVEV (reference sequence). The CDR3 is 14 residues long. DNA of the CDR3: TGTGCCAGCAGTTTTGGGTACGGTACCGGGGAGCTGTTTTTT. Protein sequence: CASSFGYGTGELFF.

This sequence joins TRBV28 and TRBJ1-1; 10 bases map to TRBD1. V shed 7 bases and J 5 bases; nucleotides not matched to a gene: 4. There are 13 residues in the CDR3. Germline V gives CDR1 MDHEN, CDR2 SYDVKM. CDR3 DNA: TGTGCCAGCAAGACAGGGGGCGATACTGAAGCTTTCTTT. It encodes CASKTGGDTEAFF.

The V call is TRBV28, the J call TRBJ1-2; D is unclear. The CDR3 contains 12 residues. Trimming removed 1 base at V and 4 bases at J, with 4 bases between. Germline loops: CDR1 MDHEN, CDR2 SYDVKM. The CDR3 coding sequence is TGTGCCAGCAGTTTATCGGGCTATGGCTACACCTTC. Its protein is CASSLSGYGYTF.

The J gene is TRBJ2-3, the V gene TRBV6-5, with TRBD2 identical over 8 bases. Unmatched junction bases numbered 13, after V lost 4 bases and J lost 7 bases. The CDR3 totals 16 residues. Germline CDR1 reads MNHEY; CDR2 reads SVGAGI. This chain's CDR3 is CASSSPASGSVNTQYF. In DNA form, the CDR3 reads TGTGCCAGCAGTTCCCCCGCTAGCGGGTCCGTAAATACGCAGTATTTT.

The sample holds a few counts of this clone. This chain uses TRBV19 with TRBJ2-7; D ambiguous. CDR3 size: 18 residues. Trimming left V 4 bases short and J 2 bases short, with 24 bases between. Germline CDR1 is LNHDA and CDR2 is SQIVND (reference sequence). CDR3 in amino acids: CASSTHSSISGGTYEQYF. As DNA, the CDR3 is TGTGCCAGTAGTACCCACTCCTCGATTAGTGGCGGTACCTACGAGCAGTACTTC.

The V and J genes are TRBV7-9 and TRBJ2-5; TRBD2 matches at 8 bases. The V gene end was trimmed by 5 bases and the J gene end by 2 bases; junction bases not matched to a gene: 4. Germline assignment: CDR1 SEHNR and CDR2 FQNEAQ (reference sequence). The CDR3 runs 14 residues. CDR3 DNA: TGTGCCAGCAGCATTAGCGGGATACAAGAGACCCAGTACTTC. This codes for CASSISGIQETQYF.

V gene TRBV14 combines with J gene TRBJ2-1; 10 bases map to TRBD2. Germline V gives CDR1 SGHDN, CDR2 FVKESK. The CDR3 contains 15 residues. Unmatched junction bases numbered 9, after V lost 4 bases and J lost 9 bases. In nucleotides, the CDR3 is TGTGCCAGCAGCCTAACAGCGGGAGGGCCCGGTGAGCAGTTCTTC. Translation: CASSLTAGGPGEQFF.

The chain has TRBV18 and TRBJ2-1; D not certain. Trimming pared 3 bases from V and 2 bases from J, leaving 8 bases between. Germline V gives CDR1 KGHSH, CDR2 LQKENI. The CDR3 is 14 residues long. This CDR3 reads CASSPDRTYNEQFF. The CDR3 coding sequence is TGTGCCAGCTCACCGGATAGGACCTACAATGAGCAGTTCTTC.

V gene TRBV14 combines with J gene TRBJ2-7; D may be TRBD1 (6 bases). CDR3 length equals 12 residues. CDR1 and CDR2 (germline): SGHDN, FVKESK. The V and J ends lost 4 bases and 6 bases respectively, with 10 bases between them. The CDR3, as DNA: TGTGCCAGCAGCCGGACAGCCTTCGAGCAGTACTTC. It encodes CASSRTAFEQYF.

The chain couples TRBV18 to TRBJ2-2, with a tentative D call TRBD1 (5 bases). V was trimmed by 1 base and J by 5 bases, leaving 14 bases between them. The length of the CDR3 is 16 residues. Germline lookup yields CDR1 KGHSH and CDR2 LQKENI. The CDR3 protein is CASSPRVTVVTGELFF. Written as DNA, the CDR3 is TGTGCCAGCTCACCACGGGTGACAGTAGTGACCGGGGAGCTGTTTTTT.